Presented here are 13 T cell receptor beta chains from one specimen sequenced in a study of response to subunit inactivated influenza vaccine. TCRdb fed the RT-PCR reads into MiXCR, producing one record per CDR3 protein. Altogether more than 700,000 distinct CDR3 sequences are present, 21% being singletons, with the ten largest covering about a tenth. The specimen was PBMCs from blood, collected around 5 days after vaccination. The receptors were gathered from a man aged 50 to 60 who received an inactivated influenza vaccine.

The V call is TRBV2, the J call TRBJ2-1; TRBD2 might be the D (5 bases). This CDR3 contains 14 residues. Trimming took 7 bases from V and 9 from J, leaving 19 bases between them. CDR1 and CDR2 (germline): SNHLY, FYNNEI. CDR3 loop: CASTDWAPGSEQFF. CDR3 DNA: TGTGCCAGCACTGATTGGGCACCGGGGAGTGAGCAGTTCTTC. The variable domain in full, completed from reference TRBV2 and TRBJ2-1, reads EPEVTQTPSHQVTQMGQEVILRCVPISNHLYFYWYRQILGQKVEFLVSFYNNEISEKSEIFDDQFSVERPDGSNFTLKIRSTKLEDSAMYFCASTDWAPGSEQFFGPGTRLTVL.

In DNA form, the CDR3 reads TGTGCCAGCAGTCCGCGCGTGGGTGGGGAGACCCAGTACTTC. It translates to CASSPRVGGETQYF. The V and J genes are TRBV7-2 and TRBJ2-5; D not certain. This CDR3 comprises 14 residues. Germline lookup yields CDR1 SGHTA and CDR2 FQGNSA. The V end was cut by 6 bases, the J end by 5 bases, with 16 bases between.

This clonotype was counted between two and nine times. The chain links TRBV29-1 to TRBJ2-7; 15 bases fit TRBD2. V shed 3 bases and J 3 bases; nucleotides not matched to a gene: 6. CDR3 size: 16 residues. CDR1 SQVTM and CDR2 ANQGSEA come from the germline V gene. The CDR3 DNA follows: TGCAGCGTTGACGACAGGACTAGCGGGAGGGTCTACGAGCAGTACTTC. Amino acids: CSVDDRTSGRVYEQYF.

The chain carries TRBV5-5 and TRBJ2-1, with 12 positions matching TRBD2. Germline V gene data show CDR1 as SGHKS and CDR2 as YYEKEE (reference sequence). After removal of 2 bases from V and 7 bases from J, the junction contained 13 bases not matched to a gene. CDR3 length: 18 residues. CDR3 sequence (DNA): TGTGCCAGCAGCTTCGAAGGACTAGCGGGGAGTTTTCGGAATGAGCAGTTCTTC. It translates to CASSFEGLAGSFRNEQFF.

The chain joins TRBV10-3 to TRBJ2-1; 11 bases map to TRBD2. CDR1 ENHRY and CDR2 SYGVKD come from the germline V gene. J lost 0 bases, V lost 6 bases, and 4 bases had no gene match. The CDR3 runs 16 residues. This chain's CDR3 is CAISGTSGSSYNEQFF. The CDR3 DNA is TGTGCCATCAGCGGGACTAGCGGCAGCTCCTACAATGAGCAGTTCTTC.

The table lists this clonotype with a few counts. The rearrangement uses TRBV7-9 and TRBJ2-5; D unresolved. Germline CDR1 is SEHNR and CDR2 is FQNEAQ (reference sequence). The CDR3 totals 13 residues. V was pared by 5 bases and J by 2 bases, with 9 bases between. CDR3 region: CASSEGQQETQYF. The CDR3 DNA is TGTGCCAGCAGCGAAGGCCAGCAAGAGACCCAGTACTTC. The variable domain in full, with the rest retrieved from reference TRBV7-9 and TRBJ2-5, is DTGVSQNPRHKITKRGQNVTFRCDPISEHNRLYWYRQTLGQGPEFLTYFQNEAQLEKSRLLSDRFSAERPKGSFSTLEIQRTEQGDSAMYLCASSEGQQETQYFGPGTRLLVL.

V is TRBV6-2 or TRBV6-3 and J is TRBJ1-2, with no clear D. This CDR3 has 13 residues. From germline, CDR1 is MNHEY and CDR2 SVGEGT. V was trimmed by 6 bases and J by 7 bases, leaving 15 bases between them. The CDR3 nucleotides are TGTGCCAGCAGAACAGTCAATATCGGTGGCTACACCTTC. Translating gives CASRTVNIGGYTF.

The chain carries TRBV18 and TRBJ2-1; D may be TRBD2 (5 bases). Looked up from germline, CDR1 is KGHSH and CDR2 is LQKENI. The V end lost 1 base, the J end lost 4 bases, and 11 bases lay between the germline ends. CDR3 length equals 15 residues. The CDR3 nucleotides are TGTGCCAGCTCACCACAGCGGCTCCTTTACAATGAGCAGTTCTTC. Translation: CASSPQRLLYNEQFF.

The CDR3 bases are TGTGCCAGCAGCCCGAGTATGGACGAGACCCAGTACTTC. This codes for CASSPSMDETQYF. The rearrangement links TRBV7-3 to TRBJ2-5; D gene ambiguous. Germline V gives CDR1 SGHTA, CDR2 FQGTGA. Trimming shortened V by 5 bases and J by 5 bases, and 12 bases separated the two germline ends. There are 13 residues in the CDR3.

This clonotype has just a few counts. The CDR3 loop is CASLDRVNQPQHF. The CDR3 DNA is TGTGCCAGTCTGGACAGGGTCAATCAGCCCCAGCATTTT. This sequence joins TRBV6-6 and TRBJ1-5, with TRBD1 matching 8 bases. V lost 9 bases to trimming and J lost 3 bases; unmatched junction nucleotides: 4. CDR1 and CDR2 (germline): MNHNY, SVGAGI (reference sequence). The CDR3 totals 13 residues.

This clonotype was detected a few times. The gene calls are TRBV27 and TRBJ2-3; D unresolved. Trimming removed 3 bases from V and 1 base from J, with 11 bases in between. The germline CDR1 and CDR2 sequences are MNHEY and SMNVEV (reference sequence). The CDR3 runs 15 residues. The DNA of the CDR3 is TGTGCCAGCAGTTTTACGACCTCCCGCACAGATACGCAGTATTTT. This gives the protein CASSFTTSRTDTQYF.

This clonotype was observed a single time. The chain is built from TRBV18 and TRBJ2-2; D unclear. V lost 2 bases to trimming and J lost 0 bases, with 16 bases between them. Germline-derived CDR1 and CDR2 are KGHSH and LQKENI. This CDR3 contains 18 residues. For the CDR3, the DNA is TGTGCCAGCTCACCATATATTGGGCTCACCGCGAACACCGGGGAGCTGTTTTTT. Protein: CASSPYIGLTANTGELFF.

The chain recombines TRBV6-2 or TRBV6-3 with TRBJ2-1, with TRBD2 matching 9 bases. Germline V gene data show CDR1 as MNHEY and CDR2 as SVGEGT. V gave up 2 bases and J gave up 8 bases; unmatched junction bases: 7. CDR3 length: 15 amino acids. CDR3 sequence (DNA): TGTGCCAGCAGTTACACAGCGGGAGGTTCTGATGAGCAGTTCTTC. It is translated as CASSYTAGGSDEQFF.